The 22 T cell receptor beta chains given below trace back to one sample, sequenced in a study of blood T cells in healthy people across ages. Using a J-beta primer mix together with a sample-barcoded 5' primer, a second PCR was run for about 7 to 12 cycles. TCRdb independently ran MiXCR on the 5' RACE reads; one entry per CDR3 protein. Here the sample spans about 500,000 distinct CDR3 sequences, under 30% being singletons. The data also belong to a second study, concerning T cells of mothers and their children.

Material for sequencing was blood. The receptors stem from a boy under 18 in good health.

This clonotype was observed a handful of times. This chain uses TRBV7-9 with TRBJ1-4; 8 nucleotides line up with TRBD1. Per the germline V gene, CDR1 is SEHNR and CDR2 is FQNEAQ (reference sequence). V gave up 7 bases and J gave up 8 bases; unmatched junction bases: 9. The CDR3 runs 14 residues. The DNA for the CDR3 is TGTGCCAGCACCACCGGGACAGGTACCGAAAAACTGTTTTTT. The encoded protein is CASTTGTGTEKLFF.

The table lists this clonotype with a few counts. DNA of the CDR3: TGTGCCAGCAGGCCAACTGATAGCAATCAGCCCCAGCATTTT. Its protein product is CASRPTDSNQPQHF. The chain recombines TRBV7-2 with TRBJ1-5; D is uncertain. This CDR3 comprises 14 residues. Trimming removed 6 bases at V and 0 bases at J, with 9 bases between. Germline-derived CDR1 and CDR2 are SGHTA and FQGNSA.

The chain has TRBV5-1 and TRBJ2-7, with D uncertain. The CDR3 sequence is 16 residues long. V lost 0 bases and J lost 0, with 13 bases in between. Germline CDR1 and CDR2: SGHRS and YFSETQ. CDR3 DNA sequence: TGCGCCAGCAGCTTGGGGGCAGAGAGGAGCTCCTACGAGCAGTACTTC. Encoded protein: CASSLGAERSSYEQYF.

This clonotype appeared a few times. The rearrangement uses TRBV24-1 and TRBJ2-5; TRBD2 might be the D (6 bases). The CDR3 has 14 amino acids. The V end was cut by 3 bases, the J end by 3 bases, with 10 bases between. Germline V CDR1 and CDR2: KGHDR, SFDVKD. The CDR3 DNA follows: TGTGCCACCAGTGATGCGTGGGGGGAAGAGACCCAGTACTTC. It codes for CATSDAWGEETQYF.

CDR3 DNA sequence: TGTGCCAGCAGCTTAGGGCGACAAAGGGGCTTTAAGGGATCCTACGAGCAGTACTTC. Translating gives CASSLGRQRGFKGSYEQYF. The rearrangement uses TRBV7-8 and TRBJ2-1, with a possible D match to TRBD1 (5 bases). The DNA end is a closer match to TRBJ2-7, so the J assignment may be wrong. The CDR3 sequence is 19 residues long. CDR1 and CDR2 from the germline V gene are SGHVS and FQNEAQ.

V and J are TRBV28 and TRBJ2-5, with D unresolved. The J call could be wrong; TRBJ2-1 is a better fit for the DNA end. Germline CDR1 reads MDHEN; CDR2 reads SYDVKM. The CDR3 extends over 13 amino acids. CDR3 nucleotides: TGTGCCAGCAGTTCCCACGGTGGTGTGGGGCAGTTCTTC. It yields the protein CASSSHGGVGQFF.

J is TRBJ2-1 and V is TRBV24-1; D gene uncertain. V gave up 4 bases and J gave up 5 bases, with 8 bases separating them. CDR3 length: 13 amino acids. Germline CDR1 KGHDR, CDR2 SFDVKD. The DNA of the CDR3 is TGTGCCACCAGTGACCCCACAGACAATGAGCAGTTCTTC. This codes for CATSDPTDNEQFF.

The DNA for the CDR3 is TGTGCCACCAGCGAGGCGCCAGGATTCCAAGAGACCCAGTACTTC. Its translation is CATSEAPGFQETQYF. This chain links TRBV15 with TRBJ2-5; no firm D call. The CDR3 has 15 amino acids. Germline V gene sequence: CDR1 LNHNV, CDR2 YYDKDF (reference sequence). V gave up 5 bases and J gave up 1 base, with 14 bases separating them. Based on the CDR3 plus reference TRBV15 and TRBJ2-5, the full variable domain is DAMVIQNPRYQVTQFGKPVTLSCSQTLNHNVMYWYQQKSSQAPKLLFHYYDKDFNNEADTPDNFQSRRPNTSFCFLDIRSPGLGDTAMYLCATSEAPGFQETQYFGPGTRLLVL.

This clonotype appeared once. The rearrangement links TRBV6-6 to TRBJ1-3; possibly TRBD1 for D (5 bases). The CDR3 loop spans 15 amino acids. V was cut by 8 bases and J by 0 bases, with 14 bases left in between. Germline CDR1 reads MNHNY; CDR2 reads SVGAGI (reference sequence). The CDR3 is CASAIGGSSGNTIYF. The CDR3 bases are TGTGCCAGCGCAATTGGGGGGAGCTCTGGAAACACCATATATTTT.

CDR3 nucleotide sequence: TGTGCCTGGGTCCTAACGATCGGGAGAATTAACACCGGGGAGCTGTTTTTT. Protein: CAWVLTIGRINTGELFF. This chain links TRBV30 with TRBJ2-2; D perhaps matches TRBD2 (6 bases). The CDR3 extends over 17 amino acids. Germline CDR1 reads GTSNPN; CDR2 reads SVGIG (reference sequence). V lost 5 bases and J 2 bases, leaving 21 bases between the germline ends.

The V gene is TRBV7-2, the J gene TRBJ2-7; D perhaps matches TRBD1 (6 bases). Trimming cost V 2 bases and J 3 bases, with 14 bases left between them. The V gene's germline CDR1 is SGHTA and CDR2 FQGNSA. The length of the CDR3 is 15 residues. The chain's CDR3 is CASSLKGDGFYEQYF. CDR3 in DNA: TGTGCCAGCAGCTTAAAGGGGGATGGGTTCTACGAGCAGTACTTC.

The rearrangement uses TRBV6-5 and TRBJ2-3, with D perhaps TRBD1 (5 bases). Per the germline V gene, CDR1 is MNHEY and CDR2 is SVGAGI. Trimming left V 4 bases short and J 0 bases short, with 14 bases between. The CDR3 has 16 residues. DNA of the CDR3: TGTGCCAGCAGTTTAACCACAGGTTTCAGCACAGATACGCAGTATTTT. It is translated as CASSLTTGFSTDTQYF.

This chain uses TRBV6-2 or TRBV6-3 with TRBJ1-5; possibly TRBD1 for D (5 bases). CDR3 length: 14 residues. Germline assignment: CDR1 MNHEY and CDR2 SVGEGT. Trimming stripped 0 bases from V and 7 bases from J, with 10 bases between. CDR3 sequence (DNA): TGTGCCAGCAGTTACTCGGACACCCGACAGCCCCAGCATTTT. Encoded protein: CASSYSDTRQPQHF.

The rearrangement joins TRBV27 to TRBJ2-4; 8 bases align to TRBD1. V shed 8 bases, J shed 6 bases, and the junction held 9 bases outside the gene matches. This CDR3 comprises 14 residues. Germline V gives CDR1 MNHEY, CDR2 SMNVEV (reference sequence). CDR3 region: CASGFIGQGNIQYF. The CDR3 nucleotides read TGTGCCAGCGGGTTCATCGGACAGGGAAACATTCAGTACTTC.

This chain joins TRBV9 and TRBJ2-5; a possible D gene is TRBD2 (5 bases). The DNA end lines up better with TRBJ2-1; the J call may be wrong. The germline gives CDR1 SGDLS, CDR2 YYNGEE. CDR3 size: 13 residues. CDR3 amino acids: CASSVGGLGEQFF. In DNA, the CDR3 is TGTGCCAGCAGCGTAGGAGGGTTGGGTGAGCAGTTCTTC.

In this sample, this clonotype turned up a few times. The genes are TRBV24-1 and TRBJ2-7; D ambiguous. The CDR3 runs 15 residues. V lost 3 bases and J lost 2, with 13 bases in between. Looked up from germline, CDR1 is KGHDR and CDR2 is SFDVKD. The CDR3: CATSDPQKGTYEQYF. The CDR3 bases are TGTGCCACCAGTGATCCTCAGAAGGGAACCTACGAGCAGTACTTC.

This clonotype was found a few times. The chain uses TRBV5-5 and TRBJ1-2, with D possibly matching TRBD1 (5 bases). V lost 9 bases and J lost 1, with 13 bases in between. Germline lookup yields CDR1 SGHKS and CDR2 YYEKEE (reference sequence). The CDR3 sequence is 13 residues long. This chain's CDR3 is CATEGTDNYGYTF. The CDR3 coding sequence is TGTGCCACCGAGGGGACGGATAACTATGGCTACACCTTC.

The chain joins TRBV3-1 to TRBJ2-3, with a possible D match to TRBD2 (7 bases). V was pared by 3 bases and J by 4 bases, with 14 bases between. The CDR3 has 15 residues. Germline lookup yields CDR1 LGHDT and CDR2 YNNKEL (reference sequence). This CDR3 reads CASSHGGASADTQYF. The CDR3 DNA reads TGTGCCAGCAGCCATGGGGGGGCTAGCGCAGATACGCAGTATTTT.

This CDR3 is CSGLIRDRARSDGYTF. The CDR3 nucleotides are TGCAGCGGCCTGATCCGGGACAGGGCGAGGTCTGATGGCTACACCTTC. The chain carries TRBV29-1 and TRBJ1-2, with TRBD1 identical over 9 bases. Germline CDR1 SQVTM, CDR2 ANQGSEA. The CDR3 is made up of 16 amino acids. With V trimmed by 7 bases and J by 6 bases, 18 bases remained unmatched.

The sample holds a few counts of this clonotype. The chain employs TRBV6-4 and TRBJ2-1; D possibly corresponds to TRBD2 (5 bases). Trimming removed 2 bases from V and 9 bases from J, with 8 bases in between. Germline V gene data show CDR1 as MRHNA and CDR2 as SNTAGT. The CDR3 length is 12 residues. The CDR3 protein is CASSDGSGEQFF. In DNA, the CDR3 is TGTGCCAGCAGTGACGGGAGTGGTGAGCAGTTCTTC.

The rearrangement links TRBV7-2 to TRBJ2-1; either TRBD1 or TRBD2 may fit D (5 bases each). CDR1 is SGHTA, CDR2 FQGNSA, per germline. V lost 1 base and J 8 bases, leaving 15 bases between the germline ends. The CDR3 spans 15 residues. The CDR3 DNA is TGTGCCAGCAGCTTAGGGGACGCCTTAGTCGATGAGCAGTTCTTC. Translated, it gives CASSLGDALVDEQFF.

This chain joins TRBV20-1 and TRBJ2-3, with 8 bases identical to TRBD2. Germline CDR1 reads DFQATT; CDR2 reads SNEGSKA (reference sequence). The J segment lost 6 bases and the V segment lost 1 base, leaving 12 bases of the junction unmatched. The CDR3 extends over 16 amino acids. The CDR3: CSARVLAEWGHDTQYF. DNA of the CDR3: TGCAGTGCTAGAGTACTAGCGGAGTGGGGCCACGATACGCAGTATTTT.